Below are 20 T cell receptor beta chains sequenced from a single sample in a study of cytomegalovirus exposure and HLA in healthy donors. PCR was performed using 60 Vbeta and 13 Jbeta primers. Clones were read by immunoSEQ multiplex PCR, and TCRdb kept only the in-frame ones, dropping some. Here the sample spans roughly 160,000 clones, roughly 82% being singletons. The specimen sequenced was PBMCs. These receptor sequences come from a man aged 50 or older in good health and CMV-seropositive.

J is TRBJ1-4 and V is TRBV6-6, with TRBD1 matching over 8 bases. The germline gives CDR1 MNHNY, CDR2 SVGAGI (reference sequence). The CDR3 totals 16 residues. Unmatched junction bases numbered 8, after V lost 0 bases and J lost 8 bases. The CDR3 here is CASSYSTGQGKEKLFF. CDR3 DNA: TGTGCCAGCAGTTACTCGACAGGACAGGGAAAGGAAAAACTGTTTTTT.

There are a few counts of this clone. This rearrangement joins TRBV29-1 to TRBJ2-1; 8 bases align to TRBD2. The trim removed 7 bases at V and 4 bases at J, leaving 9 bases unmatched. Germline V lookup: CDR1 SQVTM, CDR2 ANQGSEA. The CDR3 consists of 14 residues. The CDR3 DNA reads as TGCAGCGGACGGGGGGGCCTTGAATACAATGAGCAGTTCTTC. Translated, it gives CSGRGGLEYNEQFF.

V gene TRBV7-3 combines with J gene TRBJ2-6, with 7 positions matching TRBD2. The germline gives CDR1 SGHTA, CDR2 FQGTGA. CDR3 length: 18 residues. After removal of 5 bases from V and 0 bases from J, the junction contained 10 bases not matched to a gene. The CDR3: CASSPTLGGGSGANVLTF. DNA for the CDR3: TGTGCCAGCAGCCCTACTTTAGGCGGGGGCTCTGGGGCCAACGTCCTGACTTTC.

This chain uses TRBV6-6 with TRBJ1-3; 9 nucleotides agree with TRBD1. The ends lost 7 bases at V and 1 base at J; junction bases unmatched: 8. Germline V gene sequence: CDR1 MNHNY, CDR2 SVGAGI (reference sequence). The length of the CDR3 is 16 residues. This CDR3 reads CASISRGTGSGNTIYF. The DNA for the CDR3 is TGTGCCAGCATCTCCCGGGGGACAGGGTCTGGAAACACCATATATTTT.

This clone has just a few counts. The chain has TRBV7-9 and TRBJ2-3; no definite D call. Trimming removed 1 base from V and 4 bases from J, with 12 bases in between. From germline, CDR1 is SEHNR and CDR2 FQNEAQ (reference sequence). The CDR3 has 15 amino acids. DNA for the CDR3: TGTGCCAGCAGCTTAGTCCTGGCTCTAGCAGATACGCAGTATTTT. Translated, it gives CASSLVLALADTQYF.

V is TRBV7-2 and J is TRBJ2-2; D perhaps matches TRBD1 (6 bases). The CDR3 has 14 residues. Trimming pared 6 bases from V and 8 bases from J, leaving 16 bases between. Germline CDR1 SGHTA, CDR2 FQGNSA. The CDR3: CASSQRTVRGELFF. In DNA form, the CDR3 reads TGTGCCAGCAGTCAGAGGACAGTTCGAGGGGAGCTGTTTTTT.

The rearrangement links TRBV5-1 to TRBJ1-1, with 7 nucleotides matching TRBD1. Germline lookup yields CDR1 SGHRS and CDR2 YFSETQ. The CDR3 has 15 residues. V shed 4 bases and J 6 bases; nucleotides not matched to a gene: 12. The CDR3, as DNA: TGCGCCAGCAGCCCCTTACAGGGGAAAGAGGCTGAAGCTTTCTTT. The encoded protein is CASSPLQGKEAEAFF.

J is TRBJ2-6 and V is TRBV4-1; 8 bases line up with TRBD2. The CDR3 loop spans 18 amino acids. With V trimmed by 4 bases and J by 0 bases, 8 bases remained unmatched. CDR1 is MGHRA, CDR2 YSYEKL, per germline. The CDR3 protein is CASSPGSGVSSGANVLTF. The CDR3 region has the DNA TGCGCCAGCAGCCCAGGTAGCGGGGTAAGCTCTGGGGCCAACGTCCTGACTTTC.

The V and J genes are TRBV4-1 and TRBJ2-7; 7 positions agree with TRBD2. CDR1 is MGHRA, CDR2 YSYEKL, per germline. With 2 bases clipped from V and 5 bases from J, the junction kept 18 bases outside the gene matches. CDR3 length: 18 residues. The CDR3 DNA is TGCGCCAGCAGCCAAAACCCCCCGAGGGAGGGACCCTTTCACGAGCAGTACTTC. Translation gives CASSQNPPREGPFHEQYF.

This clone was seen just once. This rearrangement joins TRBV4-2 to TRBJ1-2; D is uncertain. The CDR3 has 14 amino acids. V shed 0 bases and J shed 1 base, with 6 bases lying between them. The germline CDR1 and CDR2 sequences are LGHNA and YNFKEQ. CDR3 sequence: CASSQDLYNYGYTF. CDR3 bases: TGTGCCAGCAGCCAAGATCTTTATAACTATGGCTACACCTTC.

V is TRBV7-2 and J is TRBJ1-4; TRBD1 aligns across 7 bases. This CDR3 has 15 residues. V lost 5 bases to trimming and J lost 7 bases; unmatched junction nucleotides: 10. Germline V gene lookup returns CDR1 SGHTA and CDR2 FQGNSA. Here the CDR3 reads CASSPRSGQSEKLFF. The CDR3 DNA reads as TGTGCCAGCAGCCCGAGGTCGGGACAGTCTGAAAAACTGTTTTTT.

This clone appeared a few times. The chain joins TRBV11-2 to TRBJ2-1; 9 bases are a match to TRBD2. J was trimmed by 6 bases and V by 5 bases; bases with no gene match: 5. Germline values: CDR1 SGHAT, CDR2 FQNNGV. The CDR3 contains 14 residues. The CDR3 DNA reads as TGTGCCAGCAGCGTGGGCGGGGGGGCCAATGAGCAGTTCTTC. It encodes CASSVGGGANEQFF. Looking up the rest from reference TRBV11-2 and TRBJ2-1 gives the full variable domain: EAGVAQSPRYKIIEKRQSVAFWCNPISGHATLYWYQQILGQGPKLLIQFQNNGVVDDSQLPKDRFSAERLKGVDSTLKIQPAKLEDSAVYLCASSVGGGANEQFFGPGTRLTVL.

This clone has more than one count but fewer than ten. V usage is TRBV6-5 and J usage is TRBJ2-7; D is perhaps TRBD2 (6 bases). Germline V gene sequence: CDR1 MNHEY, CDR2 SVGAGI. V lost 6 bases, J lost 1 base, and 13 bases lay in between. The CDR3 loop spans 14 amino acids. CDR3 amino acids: CASRGTVTSYEQYF. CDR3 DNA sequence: TGTGCCAGCAGGGGGACTGTGACATCCTACGAGCAGTACTTC.

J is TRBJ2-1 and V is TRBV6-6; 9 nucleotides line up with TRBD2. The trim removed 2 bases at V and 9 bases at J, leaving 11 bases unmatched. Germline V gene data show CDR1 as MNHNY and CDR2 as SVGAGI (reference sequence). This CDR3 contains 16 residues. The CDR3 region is CASSYPVGAGGSEQFF. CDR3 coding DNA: TGTGCCAGCAGTTACCCCGTTGGAGCGGGGGGCTCTGAGCAGTTCTTC.

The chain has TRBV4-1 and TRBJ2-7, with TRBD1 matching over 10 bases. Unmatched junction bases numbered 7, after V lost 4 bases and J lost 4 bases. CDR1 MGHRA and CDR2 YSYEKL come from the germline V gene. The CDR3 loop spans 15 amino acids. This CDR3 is CASSLSGTGAYEQYF. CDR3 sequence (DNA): TGCGCCAGCAGCCTCTCCGGGACAGGGGCGTACGAGCAGTACTTC.

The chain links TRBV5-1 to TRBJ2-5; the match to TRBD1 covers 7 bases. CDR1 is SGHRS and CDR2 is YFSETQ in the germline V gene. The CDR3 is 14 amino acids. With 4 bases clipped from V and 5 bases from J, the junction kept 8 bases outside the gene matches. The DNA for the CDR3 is TGCGCCAGCAGCATTCCTCAGGGGGACGAGACCCAGTACTTC. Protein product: CASSIPQGDETQYF.

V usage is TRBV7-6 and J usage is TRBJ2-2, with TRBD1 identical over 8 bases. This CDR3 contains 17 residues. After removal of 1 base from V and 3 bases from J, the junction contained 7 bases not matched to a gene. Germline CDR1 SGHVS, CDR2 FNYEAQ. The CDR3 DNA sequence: TGTGCCAGCAGCTTAGGATCCAACAGGGGGGACACCGGGGAGCTGTTTTTT. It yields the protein CASSLGSNRGDTGELFF.

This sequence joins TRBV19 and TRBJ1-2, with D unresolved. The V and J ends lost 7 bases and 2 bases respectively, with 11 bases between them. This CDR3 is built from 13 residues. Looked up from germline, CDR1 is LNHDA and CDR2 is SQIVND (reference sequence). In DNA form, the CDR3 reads TGTGCCAGTACCGGAGCGGAGAACTATGGCTACACCTTC. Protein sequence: CASTGAENYGYTF.

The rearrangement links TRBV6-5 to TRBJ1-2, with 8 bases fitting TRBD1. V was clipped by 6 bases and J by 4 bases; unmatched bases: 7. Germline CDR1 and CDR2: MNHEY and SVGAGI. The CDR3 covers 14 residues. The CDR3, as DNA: TGTGCCAGCAGACAAGGACAGGGTAGCTATGGCTACACCTTC. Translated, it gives CASRQGQGSYGYTF.

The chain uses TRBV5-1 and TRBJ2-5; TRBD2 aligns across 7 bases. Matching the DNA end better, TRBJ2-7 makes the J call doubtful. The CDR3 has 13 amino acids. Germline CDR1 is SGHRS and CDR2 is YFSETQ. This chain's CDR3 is CASSRVGGDEQYF. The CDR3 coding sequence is TGCGCCAGCAGCCGGGTGGGAGGGGACGAGCAGTACTTC.